This paragraph covers one TCR beta chain sequence. Authors' methods: Amplifying reference gene primers gave estimates of nucleated cell counts. Assay: immunoSEQ multiplex PCR; the TCRdb copy retains only in-frame clones and omits some. D and trimming come from the DNA, and the V and J calls and clone size come from that table. The sample lists tens of thousands of clones; about four fifths were seen once. These data are taken from a study of blood T cell repertoires in COVID-19. On the study more broadly: Italy, Spain and the United States were the sources of the convalescent and acute COVID-19 samples.

CDR1 is SEHNR and CDR2 is FQNEAQ in the germline V gene (reference sequence). The CDR3 consists of 16 residues. Trimming at V came to 5 bases and at J to 0 bases, leaving 4 bases not matched to a gene. The sample was peripheral blood. The chain has TRBV7-9 and TRBJ2-7; 13 nucleotides agree with TRBD2. This clonotype originated in a human donor in a cohort sampled during active COVID-19. CDR3 DNA sequence: TGTGCCAGCAGCCCGGGACTAGCGGGGAGCTCCTACGAGCAGTACTTC. Translation gives CASSPGLAGSSYEQYF.